This TCR beta chain is drawn from a study of shared clonotypes between healthy human individuals. Regarding the study as a whole: Shared clonotypes across all four donors exceeded non-shared ones in generation probability. The sole specimen, blood, was sampled, and tissue repertoires likely differ. Naive subsets tended to show greater estimated richness than memory subsets.

Details on this clone: Its antigen remains unidentified.

Germline CDR1 and CDR2: LNHDA and SQIVND (reference sequence). Trimming shortened V by 4 bases and J by 7 bases, and 20 bases separated the two germline ends. This CDR3 is built from 16 residues. Naive CD8 cells, CD45RO-negative and positively selected for CCR7, excluded terminally differentiated effector memory CD45RA+ cells. This table comes from immunoSEQ multiplex PCR, and its TCRdb copy is limited to in-frame clones, with some not included. This table has hundreds of thousands of clones, approximately 96% appearing once. This rearrangement joins TRBV19 to TRBJ2-1; D assignment may be TRBD1 or TRBD2 (5 bases each). The clonotype comes from a woman in her twenties or thirties in good health. Source material: naive CD8+ T cells sorted from blood. The CDR3 protein is CASSRDTLGVTNEQFF. DNA of the CDR3: TGTGCCAGTAGTAGAGACACCTTGGGGGTTACAAATGAGCAGTTCTTC.